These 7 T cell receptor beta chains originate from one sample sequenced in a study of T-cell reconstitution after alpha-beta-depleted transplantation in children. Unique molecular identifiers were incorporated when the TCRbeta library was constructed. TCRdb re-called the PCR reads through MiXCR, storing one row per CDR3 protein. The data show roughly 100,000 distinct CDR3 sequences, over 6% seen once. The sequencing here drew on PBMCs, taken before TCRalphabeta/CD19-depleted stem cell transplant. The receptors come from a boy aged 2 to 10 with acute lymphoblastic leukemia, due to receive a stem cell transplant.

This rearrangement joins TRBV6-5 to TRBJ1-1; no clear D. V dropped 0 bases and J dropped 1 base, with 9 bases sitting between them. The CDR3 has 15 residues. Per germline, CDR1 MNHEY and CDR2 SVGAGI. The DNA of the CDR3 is TGTGCCAGCAGTTACTCGGCAGCACCGAACACTGAAGCTTTCTTT. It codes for CASSYSAAPNTEAFF.

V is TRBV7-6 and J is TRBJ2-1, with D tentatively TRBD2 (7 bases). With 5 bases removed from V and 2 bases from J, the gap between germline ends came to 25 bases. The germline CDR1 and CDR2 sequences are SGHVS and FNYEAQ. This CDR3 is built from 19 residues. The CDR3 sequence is CASSLRGGQRGSPYNEQFF. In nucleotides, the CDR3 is TGTGCCAGCAGCCTGAGGGGGGGGCAAAGGGGGAGCCCCTACAATGAGCAGTTCTTC. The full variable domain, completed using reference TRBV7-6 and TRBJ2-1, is GAGVSQSPRYKVTKRGQDVALRCDPISGHVSLYWYRQALGQGPEFLTYFNYEAQQDKSGLPNDRFSAERPEGSISTLTIQRTEQRDSAMYRCASSLRGGQRGSPYNEQFFGPGTRLTVL.

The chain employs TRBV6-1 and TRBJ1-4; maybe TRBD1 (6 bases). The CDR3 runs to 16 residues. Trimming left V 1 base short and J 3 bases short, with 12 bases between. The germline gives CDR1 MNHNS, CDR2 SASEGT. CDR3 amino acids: CASSEDMGAPNEKLFF. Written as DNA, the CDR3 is TGTGCCAGCAGTGAAGATATGGGGGCGCCTAATGAAAAACTGTTTTTT.

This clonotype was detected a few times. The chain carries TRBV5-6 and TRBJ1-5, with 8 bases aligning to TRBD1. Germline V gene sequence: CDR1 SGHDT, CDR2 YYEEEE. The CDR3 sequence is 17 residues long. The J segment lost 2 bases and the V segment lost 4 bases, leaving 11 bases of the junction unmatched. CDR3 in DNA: TGTGCCAGCAGCCTGCTGGCCGGGACAGGTGGCAATCAGCCCCAGCATTTT. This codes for CASSLLAGTGGNQPQHF.

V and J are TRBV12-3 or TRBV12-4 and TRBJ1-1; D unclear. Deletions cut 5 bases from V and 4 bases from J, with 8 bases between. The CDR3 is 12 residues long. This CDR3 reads CASSHWSTEAFF. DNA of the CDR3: TGTGCCAGCAGTCATTGGAGCACTGAAGCTTTCTTT.

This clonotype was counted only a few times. The CDR3 protein is CASSKSGARTGELFF. CDR3 coding DNA: TGTGCCAGCAGCAAAAGTGGGGCGCGCACCGGGGAGCTGTTTTTT. The chain carries TRBV7-8 and TRBJ2-2; TRBD1 is a possible D gene (5 bases). The V gene's germline CDR1 is SGHVS and CDR2 FQNEAQ. V was clipped by 5 bases and J by 4 bases, with 14 bases between them. This CDR3 region has 15 residues.

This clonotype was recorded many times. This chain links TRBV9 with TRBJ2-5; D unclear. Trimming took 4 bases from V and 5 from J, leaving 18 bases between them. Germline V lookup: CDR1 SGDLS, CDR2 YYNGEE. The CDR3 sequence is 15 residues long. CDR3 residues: CASSLPGRAVETQYF. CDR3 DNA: TGTGCCAGCAGCCTTCCCGGACGGGCCGTCGAGACCCAGTACTTC.